The TCR beta chain described here comes from a study of shared clonotypes between healthy human individuals. Findings and limits, study-wide: Approximately 5.4% of naive CD4 clonotypes were common to a handful of donors.

The protocol was immunoSEQ multiplex PCR, while the TCRdb copy is restricted to in-frame clones and leaves out a portion. The sample yields millions of clones, 90% to 95% seen once. About this clone: Its matching antigen is unknown.

The CDR3 is 15 residues long. V shed 3 bases and J 5 bases; nucleotides not matched to a gene: 5. CDR1 is MNHEY, CDR2 SMNVEV, per germline (reference sequence). The sequenced sample consisted of naive CD4+ T cells sorted from blood. As to subset: CD45RA+ positively selected. This receptor was obtained from a man between 18 and 29 years old in good health. The rearrangement joins TRBV27 to TRBJ2-3; TRBD2 agrees at 10 bases. CDR3 sequence reads: CASSLKLAGLDTQYF. CDR3 nucleotides: TGTGCCAGCAGTTTGAAACTAGCGGGACTAGATACGCAGTATTTT.